The 13 T cell receptor beta chains below come from one sample, sequenced in a study of blood T cell repertoires in COVID-19. Clones were read by immunoSEQ multiplex PCR, and TCRdb kept only the in-frame ones, dropping some. The data contain about 89,000 clones, about four fifths of them singletons. Sequenced material: peripheral blood. Receptors were obtained from an older man with COVID-19, enrolled during active disease.

The table lists this clone with a few counts. The chain recombines TRBV7-9 with TRBJ2-2; TRBD1 matches 9 bases. The CDR3 sequence is 14 residues long. J gave up 7 bases and V 5 bases, and 5 bases lay outside the gene matches. Per the germline V gene, CDR1 is SEHNR and CDR2 is FQNEAQ (reference sequence). The CDR3 sequence is CASSPQGAFGELFF. CDR3 nucleotides: TGTGCCAGCAGCCCACAGGGGGCGTTCGGGGAGCTGTTTTTT.

The chain combines TRBV5-1 with TRBJ1-1, with TRBD1 identical over 7 bases. Germline V gene lookup returns CDR1 SGHRS and CDR2 YFSETQ. V gave up 4 bases and J gave up 5 bases; unmatched junction bases: 11. The CDR3 runs 15 residues. In DNA form, the CDR3 reads TGCGCCAGCAGCACCCGACAGGGAAGAGGGACTGAAGCTTTCTTT. As protein: CASSTRQGRGTEAFF.

The chain couples TRBV10-3 to TRBJ2-7; TRBD1 matches at 10 bases. The germline gives CDR1 ENHRY, CDR2 SYGVKD. CDR3 length equals 14 residues. The ends lost 7 bases at V and 4 bases at J; junction bases unmatched: 7. CDR3 nucleotides: TGTGCCATCACCCCGGGACAGGGGACGTACGAGCAGTACTTC. Translated, it gives CAITPGQGTYEQYF.

For this clone: Within the sample, other DNA sequences also encode this same CDR3. This chain links TRBV18 with TRBJ2-7; 9 bases are a match to TRBD1. Germline V lookup: CDR1 KGHSH, CDR2 LQKENI. The trim removed 4 bases at V and 2 bases at J, leaving 0 bases unmatched. This CDR3 is built from 13 residues. CDR3 loop: CASSRQGAYEQYF. CDR3 bases: TGTGCCAGCTCACGACAGGGGGCCTACGAGCAGTACTTC.

The chain has TRBV19 and TRBJ1-5; 8 bases are a match to TRBD1. CDR3 length: 15 amino acids. Germline CDR1 is LNHDA and CDR2 is SQIVND (reference sequence). The J segment lost 6 bases and the V segment lost 7 bases, leaving 11 bases of the junction unmatched. Here the CDR3 reads CASTQGASGGQPQHF. CDR3 coding DNA: TGTGCCAGTACCCAGGGGGCTAGCGGTGGTCAGCCCCAGCATTTT.

The chain couples TRBV30 to TRBJ1-2; 8 bases are a match to TRBD1. The V segment lost 5 bases and the J segment 4 bases; nucleotides outside the gene matches: 12. Germline assignment: CDR1 GTSNPN and CDR2 SVGIG (reference sequence). The CDR3 consists of 15 residues. The CDR3 DNA is TGTGCCTGGGAACAGGGGGGGAAAGGGGTCTATGGCTACACCTTC. Its protein product is CAWEQGGKGVYGYTF. Looking up the rest from reference TRBV30 and TRBJ1-2 gives the full variable domain: SQTIHQWPATLVQPVGSPLSLECTVEGTSNPNLYWYRQAAGRGLQLLFYSVGIGQISSEVPQNLSASRPQDRQFILSSKKLLLSDSGFYLCAWEQGGKGVYGYTFGSGTRLTVV.

The chain carries TRBV6-1 and TRBJ2-1; TRBD2 matches 15 bases. This CDR3 region has 17 residues. CDR1 and CDR2 (germline): MNHNS, SASEGT. Losses at the gene ends were 3 bases for V and 3 bases for J; bases not matched to a gene: 3. The CDR3 reads CASSERGLAGGYNEQFF. CDR3 sequence (DNA): TGTGCCAGCAGTGAGCGGGGACTAGCGGGGGGCTACAATGAGCAGTTCTTC.

The gene calls are TRBV7-2 and TRBJ1-6; 10 bases match TRBD1. Germline lookup yields CDR1 SGHTA and CDR2 FQGNSA. The V segment lost 5 bases and the J segment 6 bases; nucleotides outside the gene matches: 1. CDR3 length equals 14 residues. The CDR3, as DNA: TGTGCCAGCAGCCGGACAGGGGGTAATTCACCCCTCCACTTT. Translating it yields CASSRTGGNSPLHF.

The chain is built from TRBV30 and TRBJ2-6, with D possibly TRBD1 on 5 matching bases. V was trimmed by 5 bases and J by 0 bases, leaving 8 bases between them. The CDR3 has 14 amino acids. Germline-derived CDR1 and CDR2 are GTSNPN and SVGIG (reference sequence). CDR3 in DNA: TGTGCCTGGGACAGTAGCTCTGGGGCCAACGTCCTGACTTTC. It translates to CAWDSSSGANVLTF.

This rearrangement joins TRBV10-3 to TRBJ2-2; 7 bases match TRBD1. Germline V lookup: CDR1 ENHRY, CDR2 SYGVKD. With V trimmed by 0 bases and J by 0 bases, 1 base remained unmatched. The CDR3 length is 16 residues. The CDR3 loop is CAISESGGPNTGELFF. Written as DNA, the CDR3 is TGTGCCATCAGTGAGTCAGGGGGCCCGAACACCGGGGAGCTGTTTTTT.

This clone was counted a few times. The chain has TRBV11-2 and TRBJ1-6; D remains ambiguous. From germline, CDR1 is SGHAT and CDR2 FQNNGV. V lost 7 bases to trimming and J lost 0 bases, with 19 bases between them. This CDR3 spans 18 amino acids. CDR3 bases: TGTGCCAGCACCACCCGGTACCAGGCAAGCTCCTATAATTCACCCCTCCACTTT. This gives the protein CASTTRYQASSYNSPLHF.

The chain has TRBV28 and TRBJ2-7; the D gene is possibly TRBD1 (6 bases). There are 15 residues in the CDR3. The V and J ends lost 5 bases and 1 base respectively, with 15 bases between them. Germline assignment: CDR1 MDHEN and CDR2 SYDVKM. CDR3 sequence reads: CASSKNRAGSYEQYF. CDR3 bases: TGTGCCAGCAGTAAGAACAGGGCCGGGTCCTACGAGCAGTACTTC. The entire variable domain, with the rest obtained from reference TRBV28 and TRBJ2-7, is as follows: DVKVTQSSRYLVKRTGEKVFLECVQDMDHENMFWYRQDPGLGLRLIYFSYDVKMKEKGDIPEGYSVSREKKERFSLILESASTNQTSMYLCASSKNRAGSYEQYFGPGTRLTVT.

This chain joins TRBV4-1 and TRBJ2-1; 10 nucleotides match TRBD2. Looked up from germline, CDR1 is MGHRA and CDR2 is YSYEKL. The ends lost 4 bases at V and 0 bases at J; junction bases unmatched: 15. The CDR3 extends over 20 amino acids. The CDR3 sequence: CASSPTGRTSGLSSYNEQFF. The CDR3 DNA follows: TGCGCCAGCAGCCCTACGGGGCGGACTAGCGGACTCAGCTCCTACAATGAGCAGTTCTTC.